This TCR beta chain was sequenced during a study of regulatory T cells in long-lasting Graves disease. For the study at large: Antithyroid drugs had been given to newly diagnosed Graves' patients for under 3 months.

Points from the study as a whole: Segments TRBV28, TRBJ1-2 and TRBJ2-5 showed preferential usage in persistent disease. New patients shared fewer public clonotypes (roughly 1,000) than persistent patients did (2,741).

In germline, CDR1 is MNHNS, CDR2 SASEGT. The CDR3 spans 14 residues. Trimming left V 6 bases short and J 4 bases short, with 14 bases between. The time point denotes: newly diagnosed GD, antithyroid drugs for less than 3 months. Extracted PBMC RNA gave rise to the TCR library. This clonotype appeared a few times. Its antigen is currently unknown. According to the study, TCR beta libraries were built with iRepertoire HTBI primers and CDR3-region Arm-PCR. TCRdb used MiXCR to reprocess the multiplex PCR reads, holding one entry per CDR3 protein. The sample has almost 450,000 distinct CDR3 sequences, over 15% seen once. These data also featured in a second study, about T cells in Graves' hyperthyroidism and ophthalmopathy. That work adds: Ophthalmopathy was predicted by the model a median of roughly 6.7 months ahead of onset.

The material was peripheral blood mononuclear cells (PBMCs), obtained at new diagnosis, from a patient treated with antithyroid drugs. This receptor was obtained from a woman in her twenties or thirties with Graves disease. This chain connects TRBV6-1 to TRBJ2-3, with D possibly being TRBD2 (6 bases). CDR3 nucleotides: TGTGCCAGCAGGAGCGGGCCTCGGGCAGATACGCAGTATTTT. Translating it yields CASRSGPRADTQYF.